A single sample gave rise to the 30 T cell receptor beta chains below, sequenced in a study of CD8 T cells in Susac syndrome. The RNA input was about 0.5 to 1 ug, and it was reverse transcribed with random hexamers. TCRdb reanalysed the immunoSEQ multiplex PCR reads using MiXCR and keeps one entry per CDR3 protein. This repertoire shows under 200,000 distinct CDR3 sequences, around 96% found once; its top ten account for 0.14%. Specimen: CD4+ T cells from PBMCs. The receptors stem from a human donor in good health.

The rearrangement uses TRBV9 and TRBJ2-7; no reliable D call. Germline assignment: CDR1 SGDLS and CDR2 YYNGEE. With 0 bases removed from V and 6 bases from J, the gap between germline ends came to 16 bases. This CDR3 is 15 amino acids long. CDR3 sequence reads: CASSVGNGVESEQYF. The CDR3 DNA is TGTGCCAGCAGCGTAGGGAATGGGGTTGAGAGCGAGCAGTACTTC.

The rearrangement uses TRBV7-2 and TRBJ2-1; 8 positions agree with TRBD2. V shed 2 bases, J shed 10 bases, and the junction held 10 bases outside the gene matches. This CDR3 is built from 15 residues. CDR1 is SGHTA, CDR2 FQGNSA, per germline. Here the CDR3 DNA reads TGTGCCAGCAGCTTAAACGGGGGGGCATTGAACGAGCAGTTCTTC. Protein product: CASSLNGGALNEQFF.

This clonotype appeared a single time. The chain has TRBV7-9 and TRBJ2-3, with TRBD1 identical over 9 bases. Germline V lookup: CDR1 SEHNR, CDR2 FQNEAQ (reference sequence). V lost 5 bases to trimming and J lost 4 bases; unmatched junction nucleotides: 7. The CDR3 sequence is 15 residues long. The CDR3 nucleotides read TGTGCCAGCAGCACCCGGGACAGGGATCCAGATACGCAGTATTTT. This encodes CASSTRDRDPDTQYF. Supplemented by reference TRBV7-9 and TRBJ2-3, the full variable domain reads DTGVSQNPRHKITKRGQNVTFRCDPISEHNRLYWYRQTLGQGPEFLTYFQNEAQLEKSRLLSDRFSAERPKGSFSTLEIQRTEQGDSAMYLCASSTRDRDPDTQYFGPGTRLTVL.

The rearrangement links TRBV30 to TRBJ2-2, with 11 nucleotides matching TRBD2. J lost 5 bases, V lost 0 bases, and 2 bases had no gene match. Germline-derived CDR1 and CDR2 are GTSNPN and SVGIG (reference sequence). This CDR3 contains 15 residues. The CDR3: CAWSVLAGGTGELFF. CDR3 bases: TGTGCCTGGAGTGTGCTAGCGGGGGGAACCGGGGAGCTGTTTTTT.

This sequence joins TRBV12-3 or TRBV12-4 and TRBJ2-6; D gene unclear. Between the trimmed V and J ends, which lost 5 bases and 13 bases, there was a span of 12 bases. There are 12 residues in the CDR3. The CDR3 protein is CASSGEQTVLTF. CDR3 nucleotides: TGTGCCAGCAGTGGGGAACAAACAGTCCTGACTTTC.

This chain links TRBV6-2 or TRBV6-3 with TRBJ2-1; D not resolved. V shed 6 bases and J shed 0 bases, with 15 bases lying between them. Germline lookup yields CDR1 MNHEY and CDR2 SVGEGT. The CDR3 covers 16 residues. CDR3 DNA sequence: TGTGCCAGCAGAACGGATGCAGGTAGCTCCTACAATGAGCAGTTCTTC. Its protein is CASRTDAGSSYNEQFF.

The chain uses TRBV6-1 and TRBJ2-5, with D possibly called TRBD1 or TRBD2 (5 bases each). The CDR3 consists of 16 residues. The ends were cut back, 6 bases at V and 5 bases at J, with 22 bases in the middle. Per germline, CDR1 MNHNS and CDR2 SASEGT. In DNA form, the CDR3 reads TGTGCCAGCAGACCCGTACGGGACGCCAGCGCGGAGACCCAGTACTTC. Protein: CASRPVRDASAETQYF.

The chain is built from TRBV9 and TRBJ1-2; TRBD1 might be the D (5 bases). Trimming took off 4 bases at V and 2 bases at J, with 15 bases between the two ends. Germline-derived CDR1 and CDR2 are SGDLS and YYNGEE. There are 15 residues in the CDR3. CDR3 protein: CASSPSGTANYGYTF. CDR3 coding DNA: TGTGCCAGCAGCCCTTCCGGGACTGCCAACTATGGCTACACCTTC.

The V and J genes are TRBV20-1 and TRBJ1-1; a weak D match, TRBD1 (5 bases). V shed 8 bases and J shed 5 bases, with 24 bases lying between them. Germline assignment: CDR1 DFQATT and CDR2 SNEGSKA (reference sequence). The CDR3 consists of 15 residues. The CDR3 DNA sequence: TGCAGTCCCTGGCCGGGGGGAACAAAGGGGACTGAAGCTTTCTTT. Translation: CSPWPGGTKGTEAFF.

V is TRBV9 and J is TRBJ1-1, with D hard to call. The CDR3 is 14 residues long. Germline V gives CDR1 SGDLS, CDR2 YYNGEE. The V gene lost 0 bases and the J gene lost 3 bases, with 9 bases spanning the gap. The CDR3 is CASSVALADTEAFF. Written as DNA, the CDR3 is TGTGCCAGCAGCGTAGCTTTGGCGGACACTGAAGCTTTCTTT.

V gene TRBV19 combines with J gene TRBJ1-2; 8 bases map to TRBD1. Unmatched junction bases numbered 12, after V lost 9 bases and J lost 3 bases. CDR1 LNHDA and CDR2 SQIVND come from the germline V gene (reference sequence). The CDR3 has 15 amino acids. DNA of the CDR3: TGTGCCAGCGTCCAGACCCTGACAGGGGACTATGGCTACACCTTC. Amino acids: CASVQTLTGDYGYTF.

The chain combines TRBV6-6 with TRBJ1-2, with D tentatively TRBD1 (6 bases). The CDR3 runs to 12 residues. Germline assignment: CDR1 MNHNY and CDR2 SVGAGI (reference sequence). The V gene lost 8 bases and the J gene lost 3 bases, with 10 bases spanning the gap. CDR3 nucleotide sequence: TGTGCCAGCGGGGACAAAGACTATGGCTACACCTTC. This codes for CASGDKDYGYTF.

V is TRBV9 and J is TRBJ2-3, with D unclear. With 0 bases removed from V and 1 base from J, the gap between germline ends came to 6 bases. Germline V gene sequence: CDR1 SGDLS, CDR2 YYNGEE. The CDR3 totals 14 residues. DNA of the CDR3: TGTGCCAGCAGCGTAGCCGTTGGCACAGATACGCAGTATTTT. Amino acids: CASSVAVGTDTQYF.

V is TRBV6-2 or TRBV6-3 and J is TRBJ1-5; 7 positions agree with TRBD1. The CDR3 has 14 residues. With V trimmed by 5 bases and J by 7 bases, 8 bases remained unmatched. Germline V gene data show CDR1 as MNHEY and CDR2 as SVGEGT. The CDR3 is CASSTGTVQQPQHF. CDR3 nucleotides: TGTGCCAGCAGTACGGGGACAGTTCAACAGCCCCAGCATTTT.

In its sample, this clonotype was seen once. The V and J genes are TRBV5-5 and TRBJ2-6; D is undetermined. The CDR3 has 17 amino acids. The V end was cut by 1 base, the J end by 2 bases, with 13 bases between. The V gene's germline CDR1 is SGHKS and CDR2 YYEKEE (reference sequence). CDR3 region: CASSLRNPGTGANVLTF. The CDR3 DNA is TGTGCCAGCAGCTTGAGGAATCCCGGCACTGGGGCCAACGTCCTGACTTTC.

The gene calls are TRBV29-1 and TRBJ1-5; D may be TRBD1 (5 bases). The V gene's germline CDR1 is SQVTM and CDR2 ANQGSEA. There are 13 residues in the CDR3. V lost 2 bases, J lost 4 bases, and 9 bases lay in between. The CDR3 is CSVESGPNQPQHF. CDR3 bases: TGCAGCGTTGAATCAGGGCCAAATCAGCCCCAGCATTTT.

This rearrangement joins TRBV20-1 to TRBJ1-2; 7 bases align to TRBD1. Germline CDR1 DFQATT, CDR2 SNEGSKA (reference sequence). The CDR3 extends over 13 amino acids. Germline trimming cut 0 bases from V and 8 bases from J; bases unmatched to any gene: 6. DNA of the CDR3: TGCAGTGCTAGAGACCCCAGGGGGTACGGCTACACCTTC. Protein: CSARDPRGYGYTF.

This clonotype was seen a few times. The chain uses TRBV7-2 and TRBJ2-3; 7 nucleotides agree with TRBD2. The trim removed 1 base at V and 1 base at J, leaving 2 bases unmatched. There are 15 residues in the CDR3. Germline V gene lookup returns CDR1 SGHTA and CDR2 FQGNSA. This CDR3 is CASSLEAGGTDTQYF. In DNA, the CDR3 is TGTGCCAGCAGCTTAGAGGCGGGAGGCACAGATACGCAGTATTTT.

This chain connects TRBV29-1 to TRBJ2-5, with TRBD2 identical over 7 bases. The germline gives CDR1 SQVTM, CDR2 ANQGSEA. The CDR3 totals 13 residues. CDR3 sequence reads: CTFRGEFQETQYF. The CDR3 nucleotides read TGCACATTCCGGGGGGAGTTCCAAGAGACCCAGTACTTC. Complete variable domain (other parts from reference TRBV29-1 and TRBJ2-5): SAVISQKPSRDICQRGTSLTIQCQVDSQVTMMFWYRQQPGQSLTLIATANQGSEATYESGFVIDKFPISRPNLTFSTLTVSNMSPEDSSIYLCTFRGEFQETQYFGPGTRLLVL.

V is TRBV2 and J is TRBJ2-3; 8 bases map to TRBD1. Germline V gene data show CDR1 as SNHLY and CDR2 as FYNNEI. This CDR3 spans 15 amino acids. V dropped 6 bases and J dropped 3; count of bases not matched to a gene: 8. The DNA for the CDR3 is TGTGCCAGCAGGAGCAGGGGGCGGAAGACAGATACGCAGTATTTT. This encodes CASRSRGRKTDTQYF.

The chain is built from TRBV29-1 and TRBJ1-4; D unclear. The CDR3 has 11 residues. Per the germline V gene, CDR1 is SQVTM and CDR2 is ANQGSEA. The V end was cut by 6 bases, the J end by 6 bases, with 8 bases between. CDR3 coding DNA: TGCAGCGTGGGAGAGGATGAAAAACTGTTTTTT. As protein: CSVGEDEKLFF.

A single count supports this clonotype. The gene calls are TRBV28 and TRBJ2-1; 9 positions match TRBD1. This CDR3 has 11 amino acids. Unmatched junction bases numbered 5, after V lost 6 bases and J lost 14 bases. Germline V gene data show CDR1 as MDHEN and CDR2 as SYDVKM. In nucleotides, the CDR3 is TGTGCCAGCAGCTTAGGACAGGGGAAGTTCTTC. Its protein is CASSLGQGKFF.

The genes are TRBV9 and TRBJ2-7, with no clear D. CDR1 SGDLS and CDR2 YYNGEE come from the germline V gene. Trimming removed 4 bases from V and 2 bases from J, with 16 bases in between. This CDR3 is built from 15 residues. In DNA form, the CDR3 reads TGTGCCAGCAGCCCCTACTCGACCGCTACCTACGAGCAGTACTTC. It is translated as CASSPYSTATYEQYF.

In its sample, this clonotype was seen once. V usage is TRBV18 and J usage is TRBJ2-7; D possibly corresponds to TRBD2 (6 bases). CDR1 and CDR2 from the germline V gene are KGHSH and LQKENI. Trimming stripped 3 bases from V and 3 bases from J, with 9 bases between. The CDR3 consists of 13 residues. CDR3 DNA: TGTGCCAGCTCACCGACGACTAGCTACGAGCAGTACTTC. Its translation: CASSPTTSYEQYF.

V usage is TRBV5-1 and J usage is TRBJ2-1, with unresolved D. The germline V gene encodes CDR1 SGHRS and CDR2 YFSETQ. V was shortened by 4 bases and J by 4 bases, with 9 bases between the two germline ends. CDR3 length: 13 residues. CDR3 DNA: TGCGCCAGCAGCGAATCTAGGTACAATGAGCAGTTCTTC. It codes for CASSESRYNEQFF.

The rearrangement joins TRBV20-1 to TRBJ2-1; TRBD2 matches 9 bases. CDR1 DFQATT and CDR2 SNEGSKA come from the germline V gene (reference sequence). This CDR3 is built from 15 residues. J lost 6 bases, V lost 6 bases, and 12 bases had no gene match. The CDR3: CSAPPGLAVSNEQFF. The CDR3 DNA sequence: TGCAGTGCCCCGCCGGGACTAGCTGTCTCCAATGAGCAGTTCTTC.

The rearrangement joins TRBV5-6 to TRBJ2-5; D is undetermined. This CDR3 has 14 residues. The V gene's germline CDR1 is SGHDT and CDR2 YYEEEE. V lost 2 bases and J lost 0, with 8 bases in between. The DNA of the CDR3 is TGTGCCAGCAGCTTAGGACGGTACCAAGAGACCCAGTACTTC. Its protein product is CASSLGRYQETQYF. The full variable domain, rest sourced from reference TRBV5-6 and TRBJ2-5, is DAGVTQSPTHLIKTRGQQVTLRCSPKSGHDTVSWYQQALGQGPQFIFQYYEEEERQRGNFPDRFSGHQFPNYSSELNVNALLLGDSALYLCASSLGRYQETQYFGPGTRLLVL.

The chain joins TRBV7-6 to TRBJ2-1; no definite D call. This CDR3 is 14 amino acids long. Germline V gene data show CDR1 as SGHVS and CDR2 as FNYEAQ. V was clipped by 3 bases and J by 6 bases, with 12 bases between them. This CDR3 is CASSFDLSLNEQFF. The DNA for the CDR3 is TGTGCCAGCAGCTTTGACCTATCCCTCAATGAGCAGTTCTTC.

The chain couples TRBV2 to TRBJ1-1; no firm D call. CDR1 and CDR2 from the germline V gene are SNHLY and FYNNEI. The V end was cut by 6 bases, the J end by 5 bases, with 13 bases between. The CDR3 consists of 13 residues. The chain's CDR3 is CASRAVVMTEAFF. CDR3 nucleotide sequence: TGTGCCAGCAGAGCAGTTGTTATGACTGAAGCTTTCTTT.

The V call is TRBV4-3, the J call TRBJ1-6; 9 bases are a match to TRBD1. The CDR3 sequence is 13 residues long. CDR1 is LGHNA and CDR2 is YSLEER in the germline V gene. V trimming: 8 bases; J trimming: 7 bases; junction bases outside the gene matches: 3. The CDR3 here is CASRDRVNSPLHF. CDR3 DNA: TGCGCCAGCCGGGACAGGGTGAATTCACCCCTCCACTTT.